The 10 T cell receptor beta chains below all came from one sample that was sequenced in a study of cytomegalovirus exposure and HLA in healthy donors (dated by TCRdb to about 2017). The library was produced with the immunoSEQ multiplex PCR assay. TCRdb provides this immuneACCESS table in a form limited to in-frame rearrangements. Some clones are lacking; in checked studies, under half of them reflect an unresolved V gene, and why the rest are absent is not known. The sample includes about 140,000 clones, with about nine tenths observed a single time. The biggest ten clones account for less than 5.5% of the sample. The sequenced material came from PBMCs. All receptors come from a man younger than 35 in good health and CMV-seropositive.

This clone showed up just once. V and J are TRBV6-5 and TRBJ2-4, with D possibly being TRBD2 (5 bases). V was shortened by 2 bases and J by 3 bases, with 5 bases between the two germline ends. There are 13 residues in the CDR3. Germline V CDR1 and CDR2: MNHEY, SVGAGI. This chain's CDR3 is CASSYGGKNIQYF. The CDR3, as DNA: TGTGCCAGCAGTTACGGAGGCAAAAACATTCAGTACTTC.

This chain connects TRBV5-1 to TRBJ1-5, with D perhaps TRBD1 (5 bases). Deletions cut 3 bases from V and 5 bases from J, with 12 bases between. Germline lookup yields CDR1 SGHRS and CDR2 YFSETQ. This CDR3 contains 14 residues. CDR3 coding DNA: TGCGCCAGCAGCTCACAATCGGGGGATCAGCCCCAGCATTTT. Its protein product is CASSSQSGDQPQHF.

The chain has TRBV6-6 and TRBJ1-2; TRBD1 aligns across 7 bases. This CDR3 spans 12 amino acids. Germline trimming cut 8 bases from V and 8 bases from J; bases unmatched to any gene: 8. Looked up from germline, CDR1 is MNHNY and CDR2 is SVGAGI (reference sequence). CDR3 sequence: CASQEGARGYTF. CDR3 nucleotide sequence: TGTGCCAGCCAAGAGGGGGCTCGAGGCTACACCTTC.

In this sample, this clone turned up a few times. This chain connects TRBV6-1 to TRBJ1-2; possible D gene TRBD1, 6 bases. The CDR3 consists of 13 residues. V lost 4 bases to trimming and J lost 7 bases, with 13 bases between them. Germline values: CDR1 MNHNS, CDR2 SASEGT. CDR3 coding DNA: TGTGCCAGCAGTGCAGATTTCAGGGGTGGCTACACCTTC. This encodes CASSADFRGGYTF.

This chain joins TRBV6-1 and TRBJ1-5; D not resolved. The CDR3 spans 14 residues. Germline V gene sequence: CDR1 MNHNS, CDR2 SASEGT. The V end lost 4 bases, the J end lost 1 base, and 8 bases lay between the germline ends. CDR3 protein: CASSVWASNQPQHF. CDR3 bases: TGTGCCAGCAGTGTTTGGGCCAGCAATCAGCCCCAGCATTTT.

The chain couples TRBV30 to TRBJ1-5; D uncertain. The CDR3 length is 13 residues. The V end was cut by 1 base, the J end by 6 bases, with 10 bases between. In germline, CDR1 is GTSNPN, CDR2 SVGIG (reference sequence). CDR3 sequence: CAWSGGYSQPQHF. Written as DNA, the CDR3 is TGTGCCTGGAGTGGTGGGTACAGTCAGCCCCAGCATTTT.

This chain links TRBV2 with TRBJ1-1; D remains ambiguous. V was cut by 6 bases and J by 6 bases, with 11 bases left in between. Germline CDR1 reads SNHLY; CDR2 reads FYNNEI. The CDR3 runs 12 residues. The CDR3 DNA reads as TGTGCCAGCAGCTTCTCCAGCGCTGAAGCTTTCTTT. Translated, it gives CASSFSSAEAFF.

For the CDR3, the DNA is TGCGCCAGCAGCGACCCGGGACTAGGCTCCTACGAGCAGTACTTC. Its translation is CASSDPGLGSYEQYF. This chain joins TRBV5-1 and TRBJ2-7; 8 nucleotides match TRBD2. This CDR3 is built from 15 residues. V lost 4 bases and J lost 0; bases outside the gene matches: 6. The germline V gene has CDR1 SGHRS and CDR2 YFSETQ.

This sequence joins TRBV5-6 and TRBJ2-7; 10 bases are shared with TRBD1. V dropped 4 bases and J dropped 0; count of bases not matched to a gene: 7. Germline CDR1 and CDR2: SGHDT and YYEEEE. There are 16 residues in the CDR3. The CDR3 sequence: CASSGTGQGISYEQYF. The CDR3 region has the DNA TGTGCCAGCAGCGGAACGGGACAGGGGATCTCCTACGAGCAGTACTTC.

The V gene is TRBV6-5, the J gene TRBJ2-1; 16 nucleotides match TRBD2. Unmatched junction bases numbered 3, after V lost 4 bases and J lost 9 bases. There are 15 residues in the CDR3. Per the germline V gene, CDR1 is MNHEY and CDR2 is SVGAGI. DNA for the CDR3: TGTGCCAGCAGTTGGGGACTAGCGGGAGGGGGTGAGCAGTTCTTC. This codes for CASSWGLAGGGEQFF.